The rows below give T cell receptor beta chains drawn from one sample of a study of shared clonotypes between healthy human individuals. Assay: immunoSEQ multiplex PCR; the TCRdb copy retains only in-frame clones and omits some. The sample records millions of clones, 95% being singletons. Material: naive CD4+ T cells sorted from blood. The receptor source for this set is a man aged 18 to 29 in good health. Both conserved end residues are part of each CDR3. A D gene is named only where the DNA matches it firmly. Where a row states a size, it is once, few, many or the class of an expanded clone; other rows omit it.

>NA|TRBJ2-1|TRBV2|NA
TGTGCCAGCAGTCTAATGTCCCCCCGGACTCTATCCTACAATGAGCAGTTCTTC
CASSLMSPRTLSYNEQFF
>NA|TRBJ1-1|TRBV10-3|NA
TGTGCCATCAGTACCCTGGACGGATACACTGAAGCTTTCTTT
CAISTLDGYTEAFF
>NA|TRBJ1-1|TRBV27|NA
TGTGCCAGCAGGGGGACCCCGAACGGTGAAGCTTTCTTT
CASRGTPNGEAFF
>NA|TRBJ2-1|TRBV2|NA
TGTGCCAGCAGGGTAGCACATGAGCAGTTCTTC
CASRVAHEQFF
>NA|TRBJ2-1|TRBV5-1|NA
TGCGCCAGCCGCGCGGACAGTTCCTACAATGAGCAGTTCTTC
CASRADSSYNEQFF
>NA|TRBJ1-1|TRBV9|TRBD1
TGTGCCAGCAGCGCTGGGACAGGGCAGAACACTGAAGCTTTCTTT
CASSAGTGQNTEAFF
>few|TRBJ2-7|TRBV11-2|TRBD2
TGTGCCAGCAGCGCGGGACTAGGGGGTTACGAGCAGTACTTC
CASSAGLGGYEQYF
>NA|TRBJ2-7|TRBV10-3|NA
TGTGCCATCAGTGAGGGCAGGGTTTCCTACGAGCAGTACTTC
CAISEGRVSYEQYF
>NA|TRBJ2-3|TRBV13|NA
TGTGCCACCATAAGGATGACACGGAGGGGGACAGATACGCAGTATTTT
CATIRMTRRGTDTQYF
>NA|TRBJ2-7|TRBV30|TRBD2
TGTGCCTGGAGTGTACAGCGGACTAGCGGGAGGGTACACGAGCAGTACTTC
CAWSVQRTSGRVHEQYF
>NA|TRBJ2-1|TRBV29-1|TRBD2
TGCAGCGTTTGCCGGAGCGGGGGGTGGGATGAGCAGTTCTTC
CSVCRSGGWDEQFF
>NA|TRBJ2-7|TRBV28|NA
TGTGCCAGCAGTTTAGCGGTGCATTCCTACGAGCAGTACTTC
CASSLAVHSYEQYF
>NA|TRBJ2-7|TRBV20-1|NA
TGCAGTGCTCAGACGGATCGGGAGCAGTACTTC
CSAQTDREQYF
>NA|TRBJ2-7|TRBV4-1|NA
TGCGCCAGCAGCCAAGTGGGGAACTACGAGCAGTACTTC
CASSQVGNYEQYF
>NA|TRBJ2-7|TRBV6-5|NA
TGTGCCAGCCAGACCGACGGACTCTCCTACGAGCAGTACTTC
CASQTDGLSYEQYF
>NA|TRBJ1-3|TRBV6-1|NA
TGTGCCAGCAGTGAATCGGGGGTCTTAAACACCATATATTTT
CASSESGVLNTIYF
>NA|TRBJ2-7|TRBV11-2|TRBD1
TGTGCCAGCAGCCAAGGACAGGGGTCTGTGTACGAGCAGTACTTC
CASSQGQGSVYEQYF
>NA|TRBJ2-7|TRBV28|NA
TGTGCCAGCAGTTTATCCCAGGGCTACGAGCAGTACTTC
CASSLSQGYEQYF
>NA|TRBJ1-1|TRBV18|NA
TGTGCCAGCTCACCTCCGGTGGGAACTGAAGCTTTCTTT
CASSPPVGTEAFF
>NA|TRBJ1-3|TRBV6-1|NA
TGTGCCGGAGAGACAGACGGAAACACCATATATTTT
CAGETDGNTIYF
>NA|TRBJ1-4|TRBV6-1|NA
TGTGCCAGCAGTGTCGGGGGGGGAAATGAAAAACTGTTTTTT
CASSVGGGNEKLFF
>NA|TRBJ2-3|TRBV20-1|NA
TGCAGTGCGCTAGGGCAAGATACGCAGTATTTT
CSALGQDTQYF
>NA|TRBJ1-1|TRBV7-9|TRBD1
TGTGCCAGCAGCTCAGACAGGGGTCGCGGGGACACTGAAGCTTTCTTT
CASSSDRGRGDTEAFF
>NA|TRBJ1-1|TRBV27|NA
TGTGCCAGCAGTTTTAGGGGCGAGGGCACTGAAGCTTTCTTT
CASSFRGEGTEAFF
>NA|TRBJ2-7|TRBV5-1|TRBD1
TGCGCCAGCACCCCAGGGGGCGGAACCTACGAGCAGTACTTC
CASTPGGGTYEQYF
>NA|TRBJ2-2|TRBV10-2|NA
TGCGCCACCGCGGAGGTAGGGGACACCGGGGAGCTGTTTTTT
CATAEVGDTGELFF
>NA|TRBJ2-7|TRBV9|NA
TGTGCCAGCAGCGTAGAGGTAGGCTACGAGCAGTACTTC
CASSVEVGYEQYF
>NA|TRBJ1-4|TRBV7-9|TRBD1
TGTGCCAGCGGGACTGACAGGGGTTCGGGTGAAAAACTGTTTTTT
CASGTDRGSGEKLFF
>NA|TRBJ2-3|TRBV5-1|NA
TGCGCCAGCAGCTTTAACAGGGACACAGATACGCAGTATTTT
CASSFNRDTDTQYF
>NA|TRBJ2-2|TRBV2|NA
TGTGCCAGCAGTGTTCGAGGGCCCTCTGATCACGGGGAGCTGTTTTTT
CASSVRGPSDHGELFF
>NA|TRBJ2-7|TRBV10-3|TRBD2
TGTGCCATCAGTTCCCCGGGACTAGCGGGGGGGCGTGATTACGAGCAGTACTTC
CAISSPGLAGGRDYEQYF
>NA|TRBJ2-2|TRBV30|TRBD1
TGTGCCTGGAGTGACAGGGGGCCTTCGGAGCTGTTTTTT
CAWSDRGPSELFF